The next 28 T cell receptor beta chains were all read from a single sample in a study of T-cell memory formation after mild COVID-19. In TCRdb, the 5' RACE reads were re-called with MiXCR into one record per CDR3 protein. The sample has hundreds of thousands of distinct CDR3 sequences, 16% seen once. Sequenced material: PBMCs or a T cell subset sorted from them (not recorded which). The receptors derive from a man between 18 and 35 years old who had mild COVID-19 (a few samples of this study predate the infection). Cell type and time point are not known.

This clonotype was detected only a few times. The CDR3 region is CASSYRASGVSTDTQYF. DNA for the CDR3: TGTGCCAGCAGCTACCGCGCCAGCGGGGTTAGCACAGATACGCAGTATTTT. The chain recombines TRBV11-1 with TRBJ2-3; 7 bases are a match to TRBD2. This CDR3 is built from 17 residues. Germline values: CDR1 SGHAT, CDR2 FQDESV (reference sequence). The V and J ends lost 4 bases and 0 bases, in that order; junction bases with no gene match: 10.

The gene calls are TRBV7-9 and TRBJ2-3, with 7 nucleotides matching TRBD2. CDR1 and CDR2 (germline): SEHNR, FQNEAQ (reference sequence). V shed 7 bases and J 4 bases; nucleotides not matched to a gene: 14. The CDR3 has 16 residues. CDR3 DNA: TGTGCCAGCACCTCATTTAGGGAGCGGGGTGCAGATACGCAGTATTTT. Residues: CASTSFRERGADTQYF. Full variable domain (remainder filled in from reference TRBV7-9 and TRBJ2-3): DTGVSQNPRHKITKRGQNVTFRCDPISEHNRLYWYRQTLGQGPEFLTYFQNEAQLEKSRLLSDRFSAERPKGSFSTLEIQRTEQGDSAMYLCASTSFRERGADTQYFGPGTRLTVL.

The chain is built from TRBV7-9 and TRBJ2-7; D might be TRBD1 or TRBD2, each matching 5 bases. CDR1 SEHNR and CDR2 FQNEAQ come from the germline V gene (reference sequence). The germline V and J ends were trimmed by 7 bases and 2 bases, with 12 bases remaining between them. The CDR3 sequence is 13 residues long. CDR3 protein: CASTWGRTYEQYF. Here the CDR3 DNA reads TGTGCCAGCACCTGGGGACGGACCTACGAGCAGTACTTC.

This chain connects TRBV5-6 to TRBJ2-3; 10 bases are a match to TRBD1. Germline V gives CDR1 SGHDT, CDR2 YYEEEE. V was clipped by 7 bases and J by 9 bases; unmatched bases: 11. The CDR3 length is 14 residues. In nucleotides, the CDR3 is TGTGCCAGCGGGGACAGGGGACTCGGAGGGACGCAGTATTTT. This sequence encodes CASGDRGLGGTQYF.

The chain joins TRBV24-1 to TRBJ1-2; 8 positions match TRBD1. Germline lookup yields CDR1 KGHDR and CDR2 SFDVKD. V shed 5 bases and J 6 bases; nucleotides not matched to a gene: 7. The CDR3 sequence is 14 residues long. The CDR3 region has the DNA TGTGCCACCAGTGCTGGGCCAGGGGGCAATGGCTACACCTTC. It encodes CATSAGPGGNGYTF.

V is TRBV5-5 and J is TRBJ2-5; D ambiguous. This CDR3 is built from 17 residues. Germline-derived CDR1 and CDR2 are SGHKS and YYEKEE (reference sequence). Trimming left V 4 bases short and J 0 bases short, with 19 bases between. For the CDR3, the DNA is TGTGCCAGCAGCCATGGACGGCTGAACCCGTACCAAGAGACCCAGTACTTC. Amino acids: CASSHGRLNPYQETQYF.

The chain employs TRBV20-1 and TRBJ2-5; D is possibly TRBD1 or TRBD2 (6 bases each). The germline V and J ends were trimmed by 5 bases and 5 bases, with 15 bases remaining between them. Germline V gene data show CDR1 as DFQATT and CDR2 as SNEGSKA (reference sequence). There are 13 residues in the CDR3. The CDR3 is CSARGQLKETQYF. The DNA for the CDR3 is TGCAGTGCTCGGGGGCAGCTTAAGGAGACCCAGTACTTC.

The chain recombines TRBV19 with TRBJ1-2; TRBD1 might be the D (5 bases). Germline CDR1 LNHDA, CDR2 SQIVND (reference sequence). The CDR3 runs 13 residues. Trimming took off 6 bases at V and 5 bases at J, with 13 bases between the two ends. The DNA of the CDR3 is TGTGCCAGTAGAGGACTGGGGGTTTATGGCTACACCTTC. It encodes CASRGLGVYGYTF. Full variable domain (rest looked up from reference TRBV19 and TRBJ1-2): DGGITQSPKYLFRKEGQNVTLSCEQNLNHDAMYWYRQDPGQGLRLIYYSQIVNDFQKGDIAEGYSVSREKKESFPLTVTSAQKNPTAFYLCASRGLGVYGYTFGSGTRLTVV.

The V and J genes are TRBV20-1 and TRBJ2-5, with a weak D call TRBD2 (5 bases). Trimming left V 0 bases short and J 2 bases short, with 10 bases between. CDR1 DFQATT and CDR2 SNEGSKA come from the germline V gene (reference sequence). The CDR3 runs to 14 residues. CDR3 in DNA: TGCAGTGCTAGAGATAGGCAGCGGCAAGAGACCCAGTACTTC. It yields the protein CSARDRQRQETQYF.

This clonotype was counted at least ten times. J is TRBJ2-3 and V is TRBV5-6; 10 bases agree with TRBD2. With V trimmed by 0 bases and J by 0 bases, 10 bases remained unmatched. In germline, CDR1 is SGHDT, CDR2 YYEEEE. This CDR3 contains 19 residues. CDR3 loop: CASSLARLAGEPSTDTQYF. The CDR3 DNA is TGTGCCAGCAGCTTGGCGCGGCTAGCGGGGGAACCTAGCACAGATACGCAGTATTTT.

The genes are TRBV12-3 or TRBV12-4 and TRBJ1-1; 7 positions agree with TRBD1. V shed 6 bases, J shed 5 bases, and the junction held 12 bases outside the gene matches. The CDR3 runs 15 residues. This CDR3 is CASSHIQGRGTEAFF. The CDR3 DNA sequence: TGTGCCAGCAGCCACATACAGGGGAGGGGGACTGAAGCTTTCTTT.

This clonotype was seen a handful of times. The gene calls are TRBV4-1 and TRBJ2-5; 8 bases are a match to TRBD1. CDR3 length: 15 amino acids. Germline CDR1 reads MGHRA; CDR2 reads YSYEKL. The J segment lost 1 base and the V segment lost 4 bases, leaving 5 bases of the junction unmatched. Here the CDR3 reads CASSRGTGPQETQYF. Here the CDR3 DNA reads TGCGCCAGCAGCCGCGGGACAGGACCCCAAGAGACCCAGTACTTC.

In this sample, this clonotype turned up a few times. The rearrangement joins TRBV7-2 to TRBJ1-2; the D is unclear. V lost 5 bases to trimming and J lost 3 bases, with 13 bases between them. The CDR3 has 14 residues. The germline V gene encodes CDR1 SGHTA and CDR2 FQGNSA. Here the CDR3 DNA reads TGTGCCAGCAGCCCCGCGGTAGGGTACTATGGCTACACCTTC. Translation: CASSPAVGYYGYTF. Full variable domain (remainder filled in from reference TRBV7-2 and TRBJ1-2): GAGVSQSPSNKVTEKGKDVELRCDPISGHTALYWYRQSLGQGLEFLIYFQGNSAPDKSGLPSDRFSAERTGGSVSTLTIQRTQQEDSAVYLCASSPAVGYYGYTFGSGTRLTVV.

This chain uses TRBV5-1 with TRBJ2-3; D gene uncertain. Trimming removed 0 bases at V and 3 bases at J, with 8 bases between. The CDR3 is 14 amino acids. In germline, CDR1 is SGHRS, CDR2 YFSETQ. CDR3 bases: TGCGCCAGCAGCTTGGGAACAGAGACAGATACGCAGTATTTT. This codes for CASSLGTETDTQYF.

Written as DNA, the CDR3 is TGTGCCAGCCAGCGGGGGATCCAAGAGACCCAGTACTTC. Translated, it gives CASQRGIQETQYF. The V and J genes are TRBV7-2 and TRBJ2-5, with 8 nucleotides matching TRBD2. The CDR3 runs to 13 residues. The germline CDR1 and CDR2 sequences are SGHTA and FQGNSA. J lost 1 base, V lost 8 bases, and 3 bases had no gene match.

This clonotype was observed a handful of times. This CDR3 reads CASSFKADGANTGELFF. CDR3 nucleotide sequence: TGCGCCAGCAGCTTTAAGGCAGACGGGGCGAACACCGGGGAGCTGTTTTTT. The chain links TRBV5-1 to TRBJ2-2; TRBD2 might be the D (5 bases). The germline V gene has CDR1 SGHRS and CDR2 YFSETQ. The CDR3 totals 17 residues. V lost 2 bases and J 0 bases, leaving 14 bases between the germline ends.

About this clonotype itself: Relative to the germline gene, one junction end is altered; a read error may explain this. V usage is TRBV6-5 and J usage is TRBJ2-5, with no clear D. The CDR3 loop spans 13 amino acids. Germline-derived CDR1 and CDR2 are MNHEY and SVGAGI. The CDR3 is CASSQIGQYSPDF. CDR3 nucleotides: TGTGCCAGCAGCCAGATTGGTCAGTACTCCCCTGACTTC.

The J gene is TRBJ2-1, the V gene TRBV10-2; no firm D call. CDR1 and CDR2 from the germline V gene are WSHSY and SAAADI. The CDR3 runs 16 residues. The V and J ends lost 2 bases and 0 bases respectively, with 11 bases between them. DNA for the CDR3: TGCGCCAGCAGTGAGGGACCCTCGAGCTCCTACAATGAGCAGTTCTTC. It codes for CASSEGPSSSYNEQFF.

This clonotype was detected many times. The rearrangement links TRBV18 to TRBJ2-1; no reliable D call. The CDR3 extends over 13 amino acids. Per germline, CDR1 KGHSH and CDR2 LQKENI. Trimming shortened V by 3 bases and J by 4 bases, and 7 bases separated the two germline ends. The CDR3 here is CASSPRDYNEQFF. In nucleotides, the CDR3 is TGTGCCAGCTCACCTAGAGATTACAATGAGCAGTTCTTC.

In DNA form, the CDR3 reads TGTGCCAGCAGCCCCTTGGGGGAGAGGGCAGATACGCAGTATTTT. Protein product: CASSPLGERADTQYF. The rearrangement uses TRBV4-2 and TRBJ2-3, with D perhaps matching TRBD1 or TRBD2 (5 bases each). The germline V gene has CDR1 LGHNA and CDR2 YNFKEQ. Deletions cut 4 bases from V and 4 bases from J, with 15 bases between. CDR3 size: 15 residues.

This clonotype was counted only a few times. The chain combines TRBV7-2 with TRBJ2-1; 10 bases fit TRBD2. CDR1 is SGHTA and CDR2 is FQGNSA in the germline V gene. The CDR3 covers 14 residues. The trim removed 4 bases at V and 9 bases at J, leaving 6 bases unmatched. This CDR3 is CASSSRRTSGEQFF. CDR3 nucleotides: TGTGCCAGCAGCTCGCGGCGGACTAGCGGTGAGCAGTTCTTC.

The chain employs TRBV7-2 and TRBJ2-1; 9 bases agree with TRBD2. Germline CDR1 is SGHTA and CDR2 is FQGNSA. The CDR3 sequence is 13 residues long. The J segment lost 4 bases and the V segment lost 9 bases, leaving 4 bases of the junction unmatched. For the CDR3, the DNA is TGTGCCAGTGCGGGGGGGCCTTACAATGAGCAGTTCTTC. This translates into CASAGGPYNEQFF.

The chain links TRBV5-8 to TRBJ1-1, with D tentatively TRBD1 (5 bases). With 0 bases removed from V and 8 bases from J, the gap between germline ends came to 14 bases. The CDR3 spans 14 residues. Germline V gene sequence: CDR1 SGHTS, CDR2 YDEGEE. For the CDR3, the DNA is TGTGCCAGCAGCTTGGGGCCTGGGGGACTAGAAGCTTTCTTT. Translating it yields CASSLGPGGLEAFF.

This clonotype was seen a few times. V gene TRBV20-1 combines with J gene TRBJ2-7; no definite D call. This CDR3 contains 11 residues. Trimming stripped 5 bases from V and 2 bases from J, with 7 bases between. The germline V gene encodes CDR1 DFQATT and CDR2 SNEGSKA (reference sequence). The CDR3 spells CSALETYEQYV. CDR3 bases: TGCAGTGCTCTGGAGACCTACGAGCAGTACGTC.

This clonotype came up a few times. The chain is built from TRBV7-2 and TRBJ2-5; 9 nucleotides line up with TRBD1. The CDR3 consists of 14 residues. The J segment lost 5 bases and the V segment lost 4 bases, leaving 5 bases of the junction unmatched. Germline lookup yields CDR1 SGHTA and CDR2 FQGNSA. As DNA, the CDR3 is TGTGCCAGCAGCTCGGGACAGGGTTGGGAGACCCAGTACTTC. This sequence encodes CASSSGQGWETQYF.

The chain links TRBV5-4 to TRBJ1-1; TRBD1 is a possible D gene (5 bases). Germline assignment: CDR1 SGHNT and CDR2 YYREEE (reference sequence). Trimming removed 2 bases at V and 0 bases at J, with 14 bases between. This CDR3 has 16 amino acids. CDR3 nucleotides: TGTGCCAGCAGCTTAGCCAGGAGGGGCATGAACACTGAAGCTTTCTTT. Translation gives CASSLARRGMNTEAFF.

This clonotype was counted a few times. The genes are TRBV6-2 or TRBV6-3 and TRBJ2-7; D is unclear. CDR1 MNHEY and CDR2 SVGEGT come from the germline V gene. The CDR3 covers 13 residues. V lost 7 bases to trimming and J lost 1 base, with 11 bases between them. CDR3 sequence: CASKTASSYEQYV. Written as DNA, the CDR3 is TGTGCCAGCAAAACAGCGAGTTCCTACGAGCAGTACGTC.

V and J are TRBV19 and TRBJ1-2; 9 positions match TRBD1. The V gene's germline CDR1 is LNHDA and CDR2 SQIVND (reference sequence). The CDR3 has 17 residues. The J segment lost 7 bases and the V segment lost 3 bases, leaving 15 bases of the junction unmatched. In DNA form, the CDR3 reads TGTGCCAGTAGTATGATCGGGACAGGGCTTCAAGTCGGTGGCTACACCTTC. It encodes CASSMIGTGLQVGGYTF.